The rows below give T cell receptor beta chains drawn from one sample of a study of CD8+CD57+ T cells in acquired aplastic anemia. TCRdb analysed the reads with MiXCR anew, one entry per CDR3 protein. The sample lists approximately 300,000 distinct CDR3 sequences, 56% occurring once. The sequenced material came from sorted CD4+, CD8+, or CD8+CD57+ T cells (not recorded which) from PBMCs. These receptors came from a human donor with aplastic anemia. Each CDR3 is given with its conserved first and last residue. A D gene is named only where the DNA matches it firmly. A row's size may be missing; if present it is once, few, many or a size class.

D: NA
V: TRBV24-1
J: TRBJ2-5
size: NA
CDR3: CATSKGETQCF
DNA: TGTGCCACCAGCAAGGGGGAGACCCAGTGCTTC

D: NA
V: TRBV6-4
J: TRBJ2-2
size: few
CDR3: CASKRESWDTGELFF
DNA: TGTGCCAGCAAAAGGGAGAGTTGGGACACCGGGGAGCTGTTTTTT

D: TRBD2
V: TRBV20-1
J: TRBJ2-7
size: NA
CDR3: CSAYSPGLERSYEQYF
DNA: TGCAGTGCATACTCCCCGGGACTAGAACGCTCCTACGAGCAGTACTTC

D: TRBD2
V: TRBV20-1
J: TRBJ2-7
size: many
CDR3: CSARAGLAGGYEQYF
DNA: TGCAGTGCTAGAGCAGGACTAGCGGGAGGGTACGAGCAGTACTTC

D: NA
V: TRBV20-1
J: TRBJ1-1
size: NA
CDR3: CSARDGQGNTEAFF
DNA: TGCAGTGCTAGAGATGGGCAGGGTAACACTGAAGCTTTCTTT

D: NA
V: TRBV10-3
J: TRBJ2-1
size: NA
CDR3: CAISIRDNDNEQFF
DNA: TGTGCCATCAGCATCCGGGACAACGACAATGAGCAGTTCTTC

D: NA
V: TRBV7-8
J: TRBJ1-4
size: NA
CDR3: CASSLALSLRGEKLFF
DNA: TGTGCCAGCAGCTTAGCGCTAAGCTTACGAGGGGAAAAACTGTTTTTT

D: TRBD1
V: TRBV14
J: TRBJ1-1
size: NA
CDR3: CASSQDDRDWETLTEAFF
DNA: TGTGCCAGCAGCCAAGACGACAGGGATTGGGAGACCCTCACTGAAGCTTTCTTT

D: TRBD1
V: TRBV5-6
J: TRBJ2-7
size: many
CDR3: CASSFSGGQIYEQYF
DNA: TGTGCCAGCAGCTTCTCAGGGGGCCAAATTTACGAGCAGTACTTC

D: NA
V: TRBV12-3/TRBV12-4
J: TRBJ1-5
size: many
CDR3: CASSPWHSNQPQHF
DNA: TGTGCCAGCAGCCCTTGGCATAGCAATCAGCCCCAGCATTTT

D: NA
V: TRBV5-4
J: TRBJ1-4
size: many
CDR3: CASSFREHEKLFF
DNA: TGTGCCAGCAGCTTCCGGGAGCATGAAAAACTGTTTTTT

D: NA
V: TRBV7-6
J: TRBJ2-3
size: NA
CDR3: CASSFLTERGRDTQYF
DNA: TGTGCCAGCAGCTTCCTAACAGAAAGGGGTCGAGATACGCAGTATTTT

D: NA
V: TRBV15
J: TRBJ1-1
size: NA
CDR3: CATSRGGDTEAFF
DNA: TGTGCCACCAGCAGAGGCGGCGACACTGAAGCTTTCTTT

D: TRBD2
V: TRBV7-9
J: TRBJ2-5
size: NA
CDR3: CASSWPGLAGGSRETQYF
DNA: TGTGCCAGCAGTTGGCCCGGACTAGCGGGGGGAAGCCGAGAGACCCAGTACTTC

D: NA
V: TRBV5-1
J: TRBJ1-3
size: NA
CDR3: CASSPRASGNTIYF
DNA: TGCGCCAGCAGCCCCCGAGCCTCTGGAAACACCATATATTTT

D: NA
V: TRBV24-1
J: TRBJ1-5
size: NA
CDR3: CATSPPPRVSGNQPQHF
DNA: TGTGCCACCAGTCCCCCCCCCAGGGTTAGCGGCAATCAGCCCCAGCATTTT

D: NA
V: TRBV10-2
J: TRBJ2-5
size: many
CDR3: CASSEPSRGVGETQYF
DNA: TGCGCCAGCAGTGAGCCCTCGAGGGGGGTCGGAGAGACCCAGTACTTC

D: NA
V: TRBV7-9
J: TRBJ2-5
size: NA
CDR3: CASRPQGLGETQYF
DNA: TGTGCCAGCAGGCCTCAGGGGTTGGGGGAGACCCAGTACTTC

D: NA
V: TRBV12-3/TRBV12-4
J: TRBJ1-2
size: NA
CDR3: CASSFKGEGYTF
DNA: TGTGCCAGCAGTTTCAAGGGGGAGGGCTACACCTTC

D: NA
V: TRBV7-3
J: TRBJ2-3
size: NA
CDR3: CASSRGLGALSTDTQYF
DNA: TGTGCCAGCAGCCGAGGGCTCGGGGCGCTTAGCACAGATACGCAGTATTTT

D: NA
V: TRBV25-1
J: TRBJ2-7
size: NA
CDR3: CASSARGTSYEQYF
DNA: TGTGCCAGCAGTGCTAGGGGGACTTCCTACGAGCAGTACTTC

D: NA
V: TRBV2
J: TRBJ2-1
size: once
CDR3: CASRAAGQFF
DNA: TGTGCCAGCAGGGCGGCCGGGCAGTTCTTC

D: NA
V: TRBV6-4
J: TRBJ2-1
size: NA
CDR3: CASSDSIGGDEQFF
DNA: TGTGCCAGCAGTGACTCGATAGGCGGAGATGAGCAGTTCTTC

D: NA
V: TRBV29-1
J: TRBJ1-2
size: few
CDR3: CSVVSRGGYGYTF
DNA: TGCAGCGTTGTGTCCAGGGGAGGCTATGGCTACACCTTC

D: NA
V: TRBV24-1
J: TRBJ1-2
size: NA
CDR3: CATSDHAYFFAF
DNA: TGTGCCACCAGTGACCACGCGTATTTCTTCGCCTTC

D: NA
V: TRBV10-3
J: TRBJ1-1
size: NA
CDR3: CAISPSDSLNTEAFF
DNA: TGTGCCATCAGTCCTTCGGACAGCCTGAACACTGAAGCTTTCTTT

D: TRBD1
V: TRBV20-1
J: TRBJ2-1
size: NA
CDR3: CSAKGDRGDEQFF
DNA: TGCAGTGCTAAGGGGGACAGGGGAGATGAGCAGTTCTTC

D: NA
V: TRBV7-2
J: TRBJ2-7
size: NA
CDR3: CASILGGGRQEQYF
DNA: TGTGCCAGCATCCTGGGGGGGGGGCGCCAAGAGCAGTACTTC

D: NA
V: TRBV24-1
J: TRBJ2-2
size: once
CDR3: CATSDFPGELFF
DNA: TGTGCCACCAGTGATTTCCCCGGGGAGCTGTTTTTT

D: TRBD1
V: TRBV20-1
J: TRBJ2-7
size: once
CDR3: CSASPGTGGSYEQYF
DNA: TGCAGTGCTAGCCCCGGGACAGGGGGCTCCTACGAGCAGTACTTC

D: NA
V: TRBV7-9
J: TRBJ2-3
size: once
CDR3: CASSPYSGTSTDTQYF
DNA: TGTGCCAGCAGCCCGTACTCCGGGACTAGCACAGATACGCAGTATTTT

D: TRBD1
V: TRBV5-4
J: TRBJ2-7
size: NA
CDR3: CASSKATGGDEQYF
DNA: TGTGCCAGCTCAAAGGCCACAGGGGGTGACGAGCAGTACTTC

D: NA
V: TRBV10-3
J: TRBJ1-1
size: many
CDR3: CASRAGWGVNTEAFF
DNA: TGTGCCTCACGGGCCGGTTGGGGAGTGAACACTGAAGCTTTCTTT

D: NA
V: TRBV2
J: TRBJ1-4
size: NA
CDR3: CASSSGRGNEKLFF
DNA: TGTGCCAGCAGCTCCGGACGGGGGAATGAAAAACTGTTTTTT

D: NA
V: TRBV29-1
J: TRBJ1-5
size: NA
CDR3: CSVAGEDPGNQPQHF
DNA: TGCAGCGTTGCGGGGGAGGACCCTGGCAATCAGCCCCAGCATTTT

D: TRBD1
V: TRBV15
J: TRBJ1-1
size: NA
CDR3: CATSRDRRGLAEAFF
DNA: TGTGCCACCAGCAGAGATCGGAGGGGGCTTGCGGAAGCTTTCTTT

D: NA
V: TRBV7-9
J: TRBJ1-1
size: once
CDR3: CASSLGGTGRGEAFF
DNA: TGTGCCAGCAGCTTAGGAGGTACGGGGAGAGGTGAAGCTTTCTTT

D: TRBD2
V: TRBV7-9
J: TRBJ2-1
size: many
CDR3: CASSFRLAGPNEQFF
DNA: TGTGCCAGCAGCTTTCGTCTAGCGGGTCCAAATGAGCAGTTCTTC

D: TRBD2
V: TRBV20-1
J: TRBJ2-3
size: many
CDR3: CSASFTGGVTDTQYF
DNA: TGCAGTGCTAGTTTTACGGGAGGGGTCACAGATACGCAGTATTTT

D: TRBD2
V: TRBV5-6
J: TRBJ2-3
size: many
CDR3: CASSRQGTSGRTSTDTQYF
DNA: TGTGCCAGCAGCCGGCAGGGGACTAGCGGGAGGACCTCCACAGATACGCAGTATTTT

D: NA
V: TRBV5-1
J: TRBJ2-5
size: NA
CDR3: CASSINRVQETQYF
DNA: TGCGCCAGCAGCATAAACAGAGTCCAAGAGACCCAGTACTTC

D: TRBD2
V: TRBV9
J: TRBJ2-7
size: many
CDR3: CASSVGGLAGVYEQYF
DNA: TGTGCCAGCAGCGTAGGGGGGCTAGCGGGAGTTTACGAGCAGTACTTC